Shown below are 28 T cell receptor beta chains from a single sample sequenced in a study of shared T cell receptors in the human thymus. Only in-frame clones appear in the TCRdb table, and some are missing; sequencing was by immunoSEQ multiplex PCR. The sample lists 550,000 to 800,000 clones, approximately 83% occurring once. Separately, the same data were catalogued under a study of human thymus T cells.

The sample comprised thymocytes. The origin of the receptors is a girl under three years old with a congenital heart defect.

The chain carries TRBV6-4 and TRBJ2-1; possible D gene TRBD1, 7 bases. The V end lost 8 bases, the J end lost 4 bases, and 21 bases lay between the germline ends. This CDR3 spans 16 amino acids. Germline V CDR1 and CDR2: MRHNA, SNTAGT. DNA of the CDR3: TGTGCCAGCGGAAGAAGGGCGGGACAGAGTTACAATGAGCAGTTCTTC. It encodes CASGRRAGQSYNEQFF.

The chain joins TRBV9 to TRBJ1-2; tentatively, D is TRBD1 (5 bases). The CDR3 extends over 14 amino acids. Germline V gene lookup returns CDR1 SGDLS and CDR2 YYNGEE. Between the trimmed V and J ends, which lost 0 bases and 2 bases, there was a span of 8 bases. The CDR3 DNA is TGTGCCAGCAGCGTAGAAAGGGGCAACTATGGCTACACCTTC. This translates into CASSVERGNYGYTF. The variable domain in full, completed from reference TRBV9 and TRBJ1-2, reads DSGVTQTPKHLITATGQRVTLRCSPRSGDLSVYWYQQSLDQGLQFLIQYYNGEERAKGNILERFSAQQFPDLHSELNLSSLELGDSALYFCASSVERGNYGYTFGSGTRLTVV.

The V and J genes are TRBV11-1 and TRBJ1-1; tentative D call: TRBD1 (6 bases). V gave up 1 base and J gave up 0 bases, with 9 bases separating them. Per germline, CDR1 SGHAT and CDR2 FQDESV (reference sequence). The CDR3 covers 15 residues. CDR3 in amino acids: CASSLVQGLNTEAFF. The CDR3 DNA reads as TGTGCCAGCAGCTTAGTACAGGGCCTGAACACTGAAGCTTTCTTT.

This clone was seen a handful of times. The rearrangement joins TRBV7-2 to TRBJ2-5; unclear D gene. CDR3 length equals 12 residues. CDR1 and CDR2 (germline): SGHTA, FQGNSA. Trimming pared 0 bases from V and 5 bases from J, leaving 4 bases between. Here the CDR3 reads CASSLAGETQYF. The CDR3 region has the DNA TGTGCCAGCAGCTTAGCCGGGGAGACCCAGTACTTC.

The rearrangement links TRBV7-7 to TRBJ2-5; TRBD1 matches at 11 bases. The CDR3 is 17 residues long. Germline V gives CDR1 SSHAT, CDR2 FNYEAQ (reference sequence). The ends lost 5 bases at V and 4 bases at J; junction bases unmatched: 12. In DNA, the CDR3 is TGTGCCAGCAGCATGCAACCCGGGACAGGGGGAAGAGAGACCCAGTACTTC. It yields the protein CASSMQPGTGGRETQYF.

The chain is built from TRBV19 and TRBJ1-2; no reliable D call. Between the trimmed V and J ends, which lost 5 bases and 4 bases, there was a span of 20 bases. Germline CDR1 and CDR2: LNHDA and SQIVND (reference sequence). The CDR3 extends over 16 amino acids. The CDR3 region has the DNA TGTGCCAGTAGTTTCCCCCTGGATCTCCCGGGCTATGGCTACACCTTC. Translating it yields CASSFPLDLPGYGYTF.

This sequence joins TRBV16 and TRBJ1-1; 8 nucleotides align to TRBD1. J gave up 0 bases and V 5 bases, and 8 bases lay outside the gene matches. Germline V gene lookup returns CDR1 KGHSY and CDR2 FQNENV. This CDR3 is 16 amino acids long. The CDR3 loop reads CASSFKQGGMNTEAFF. The CDR3 nucleotides are TGTGCCAGCAGCTTTAAACAGGGGGGAATGAACACTGAAGCTTTCTTT.

The chain couples TRBV5-1 to TRBJ1-6, with D possibly matching TRBD1 (5 bases). Germline V gives CDR1 SGHRS, CDR2 YFSETQ. The CDR3 has 14 amino acids. The V and J ends lost 0 bases and 6 bases respectively, with 7 bases between them. CDR3 coding DNA: TGCGCCAGCAGCTTGGACAGGCCTAATTCACCCCTCCACTTT. Translation: CASSLDRPNSPLHF.

This chain joins TRBV28 and TRBJ1-2, with unresolved D. The germline gives CDR1 MDHEN, CDR2 SYDVKM. The CDR3 runs to 14 residues. V was trimmed by 5 bases and J by 7 bases, leaving 17 bases between them. In DNA form, the CDR3 reads TGTGCCAGCAGTATTCCCCTGAGGGAGGGTGGCTACACCTTC. This codes for CASSIPLREGGYTF.

V is TRBV2 and J is TRBJ1-1; D gene uncertain. The CDR3 covers 14 residues. Germline V gives CDR1 SNHLY, CDR2 FYNNEI. V lost 7 bases to trimming and J lost 3 bases, with 15 bases between them. CDR3 in amino acids: CASNSLLEDTEAFF. CDR3 bases: TGTGCCAGCAATAGTCTATTGGAGGACACTGAAGCTTTCTTT.

The chain recombines TRBV15 with TRBJ1-2; 9 positions match TRBD1. The ends lost 4 bases at V and 6 bases at J; junction bases unmatched: 3. Per the germline V gene, CDR1 is LNHNV and CDR2 is YYDKDF (reference sequence). The CDR3 extends over 13 amino acids. CDR3 coding DNA: TGTGCCACCAGCATACAGGGGGCGGATGGCTACACCTTC. As protein: CATSIQGADGYTF.

The chain has TRBV6-5 and TRBJ1-2; 7 bases match TRBD1. Germline loops: CDR1 MNHEY, CDR2 SVGAGI. V shed 6 bases, J shed 4 bases, and the junction held 11 bases outside the gene matches. The CDR3 spans 15 residues. The CDR3 DNA reads as TGTGCCAGCAGATACCTCACGACAGGGACCTATGGCTACACCTTC. Amino acids: CASRYLTTGTYGYTF.

The rearrangement uses TRBV6-5 and TRBJ1-6; TRBD1 matches 8 bases. The CDR3 is made up of 15 amino acids. V shed 5 bases, J shed 8 bases, and the junction held 8 bases outside the gene matches. CDR1 MNHEY and CDR2 SVGAGI come from the germline V gene. CDR3 in amino acids: CASSPTGEGDSPLHF. CDR3 bases: TGTGCCAGCAGTCCGACAGGGGAAGGGGATTCACCCCTCCACTTT.

The chain links TRBV6-1 to TRBJ1-5; the match to TRBD1 covers 9 bases. The ends lost 8 bases at V and 8 bases at J; junction bases unmatched: 4. Looked up from germline, CDR1 is MNHNS and CDR2 is SASEGT. The CDR3 is 12 amino acids. This chain's CDR3 is CASGTGNEPQHF. Here the CDR3 DNA reads TGTGCCAGCGGGACAGGGAATGAGCCCCAGCATTTT.

This clone was counted a single time. The chain carries TRBV7-4 and TRBJ1-2, with a weak D call TRBD1 (6 bases). Germline V gives CDR1 SGHVT, CDR2 SQSDAQ. The CDR3 covers 14 residues. V was trimmed by 5 bases and J by 4 bases, leaving 14 bases between them. The CDR3 here is CASSSQGIIYGYTF. CDR3 nucleotide sequence: TGTGCCAGCAGCAGTCAGGGGATAATCTATGGCTACACCTTC.

In its sample, this clone was seen a few times. This chain joins TRBV6-6 and TRBJ1-1, with D possibly being TRBD1 (6 bases). The CDR3 loop spans 15 amino acids. Per the germline V gene, CDR1 is MNHNY and CDR2 is SVGAGI (reference sequence). V was trimmed by 6 bases and J by 5 bases, leaving 19 bases between them. Here the CDR3 reads CASSLNPQGWTEAFF. In DNA form, the CDR3 reads TGTGCCAGCAGCCTCAACCCACAGGGTTGGACTGAAGCTTTCTTT.

The chain combines TRBV30 with TRBJ1-3; 9 nucleotides match TRBD1. The CDR3 is 17 residues long. Germline V gene sequence: CDR1 GTSNPN, CDR2 SVGIG (reference sequence). The V and J ends lost 3 bases and 2 bases, in that order; junction bases with no gene match: 11. The CDR3 is CAWRRDPGQGPGNTIYF. The CDR3 nucleotides read TGTGCCTGGAGGAGGGACCCGGGACAGGGACCTGGAAACACCATATATTTT.

This clone appeared a single time. This chain joins TRBV2 and TRBJ1-1, with a possible D match to TRBD1 (6 bases). The CDR3 consists of 12 residues. Germline CDR1 SNHLY, CDR2 FYNNEI. V was shortened by 8 bases and J by 3 bases, with 10 bases between the two germline ends. CDR3 in amino acids: CASRTEHTEAFF. The CDR3 nucleotides read TGTGCCAGCCGGACAGAACACACTGAAGCTTTCTTT.

CDR3 sequence: CASSDNPSGLLKYGYTF. DNA of the CDR3: TGTGCCAGCAGTGACAACCCATCGGGACTCCTGAAGTATGGCTACACCTTC. The chain carries TRBV6-1 and TRBJ1-2, with D perhaps TRBD1 (5 bases). Trimming removed 3 bases from V and 5 bases from J, with 22 bases in between. Germline V gene data show CDR1 as MNHNS and CDR2 as SASEGT. The CDR3 has 17 residues.

The V and J genes are TRBV11-2 and TRBJ2-2; 7 bases match TRBD2. Losses at the gene ends were 0 bases for V and 5 bases for J; bases not matched to a gene: 12. Germline assignment: CDR1 SGHAT and CDR2 FQNNGV. The CDR3 totals 18 residues. CDR3 amino acids: CASSLDPPQGGSTGELFF. As DNA, the CDR3 is TGTGCCAGCAGCTTAGATCCCCCTCAGGGCGGGAGTACCGGGGAGCTGTTTTTT.

This sequence joins TRBV10-3 and TRBJ2-5; TRBD2 aligns across 8 bases. Germline CDR1 ENHRY, CDR2 SYGVKD. The CDR3 is 17 residues long. Trimming cost V 3 bases and J 1 base; bases outside gene matches: 10. The CDR3 nucleotides are TGTGCCATCAGTGAAGTGGTTGCGGGGGGCCTCCAAGAGACCCAGTACTTC. It translates to CAISEVVAGGLQETQYF.

J is TRBJ1-2 and V is TRBV19; no clear D. Germline-derived CDR1 and CDR2 are LNHDA and SQIVND (reference sequence). The CDR3 extends over 16 amino acids. V was clipped by 6 bases and J by 4 bases, with 21 bases between them. CDR3 region: CASSAPGKTMGYGYTF. DNA of the CDR3: TGTGCCAGTAGCGCTCCGGGGAAGACAATGGGCTATGGCTACACCTTC.

The rearrangement joins TRBV28 to TRBJ1-4; 8 positions agree with TRBD1. V shed 4 bases and J 1 base; nucleotides not matched to a gene: 2. The germline CDR1 and CDR2 sequences are MDHEN and SYDVKM. This CDR3 has 15 residues. The CDR3 DNA reads TGTGCCAGCAGTTCTACAGGGGGAACTAATGAAAAACTGTTTTTT. This encodes CASSSTGGTNEKLFF.

The chain is built from TRBV9 and TRBJ2-3; the D gene is possibly TRBD2 (7 bases). In germline, CDR1 is SGDLS, CDR2 YYNGEE. The CDR3 is made up of 16 amino acids. The germline V and J ends were trimmed by 3 bases and 2 bases, with 16 bases remaining between them. The CDR3 is CASSEGGNPPTDTQYF. The DNA of the CDR3 is TGTGCCAGCAGCGAGGGGGGGAACCCTCCCACAGATACGCAGTATTTT.

This clone has just a few counts. This chain joins TRBV7-6 and TRBJ1-3; D might be TRBD1 (5 bases). Per germline, CDR1 SGHVS and CDR2 FNYEAQ. Trimming removed 4 bases from V and 2 bases from J, with 15 bases in between. This CDR3 comprises 16 residues. Written as DNA, the CDR3 is TGTGCCAGCAGCTCCCAAGTCAGGGTTGCTGGAAACACCATATATTTT. Translating gives CASSSQVRVAGNTIYF.

The CDR3 region is CASRPDNRGGNTIYF. The CDR3 bases are TGTGCCAGCAGGCCGGATAACAGGGGAGGAAACACCATATATTTT. The V gene is TRBV6-6, the J gene TRBJ1-3, with 7 bases lining up with TRBD1. The CDR3 is made up of 15 amino acids. CDR1 MNHNY and CDR2 SVGAGI come from the germline V gene (reference sequence). The junction had 9 bases not matched to a gene; V was cut back by 6 bases and J by 4 bases.

This chain joins TRBV5-1 and TRBJ1-4; D is possibly TRBD1 (5 bases). Germline loops: CDR1 SGHRS, CDR2 YFSETQ. Deletions cut 1 base from V and 6 bases from J, with 10 bases between. This CDR3 has 14 residues. The CDR3 coding sequence is TGCGCCAGCAGCTTGTGGCAGGGTGATGAAAAACTGTTTTTT. This encodes CASSLWQGDEKLFF.

This clone was observed a few times. The rearrangement links TRBV4-2 to TRBJ1-4; 8 positions agree with TRBD1. Germline CDR1 reads LGHNA; CDR2 reads YNFKEQ. There are 18 residues in the CDR3. V lost 1 base, J lost 5 bases, and 12 bases stayed unmatched. Here the CDR3 DNA reads TGTGCCAGCAGCCAAGCCTACAGGGGGGAATTCCTCAATGAAAAACTGTTTTTT. Its protein is CASSQAYRGEFLNEKLFF.